This passage covers 25 T cell receptor beta chains from one sample sequenced in a study of regulatory and conventional T cells in RAG deficiency. The assay was immunoSEQ multiplex PCR, and TCRdb's table has in-frame clones only and misses some. The data hold under 45,000 clones, with approximately 80% observed a single time. The sorted conventional CD4+ T cells were CD25-low and CD127-high, with genomic DNA sequenced. Another study also made use of these data, one on regulatory T cells. That paper adds: The primer mix had 52 TRBV and 13 TRBJ primers.

Sequenced material: CD4+ effector T cells sorted from blood. The receptors shown here come from a human donor in good health.

The CDR3 bases are TGTGCCAGCAGGCGGGACTCAGCCCCTTCACAGACGCAGTATTTT. It yields the protein CASRRDSAPSQTQYF. V gene TRBV2 combines with J gene TRBJ2-3; perhaps TRBD2 as D (6 bases). Trimming removed 6 bases from V and 9 bases from J, with 22 bases in between. The CDR3 spans 15 residues. The germline CDR1 and CDR2 sequences are SNHLY and FYNNEI.

This chain joins TRBV27 and TRBJ1-4, with D possibly matching TRBD1 (6 bases). Trimming pared 8 bases from V and 1 base from J, leaving 14 bases between. The CDR3 sequence is 15 residues long. The germline V gene has CDR1 MNHEY and CDR2 SMNVEV (reference sequence). CDR3 loop: CASGTRGRTNEKLFF. The CDR3 DNA sequence: TGTGCCAGCGGTACCCGGGGGCGAACTAATGAAAAACTGTTTTTT.

V gene TRBV9 combines with J gene TRBJ2-1, with unresolved D. The CDR3 length is 15 residues. Between the trimmed V and J ends, which lost 7 bases and 5 bases, there was a span of 19 bases. Germline CDR1 is SGDLS and CDR2 is YYNGEE. CDR3 coding DNA: TGTGCCAGCCCTTTCCCCGGTACCAATCACAATGAGCAGTTCTTC. This gives the protein CASPFPGTNHNEQFF.

This clone came up a few times. The J gene is TRBJ1-2, the V gene TRBV2; D may be TRBD1 (5 bases). The CDR3 sequence is 14 residues long. Germline CDR1 is SNHLY and CDR2 is FYNNEI. V was clipped by 3 bases and J by 5 bases, with 13 bases between them. This chain's CDR3 is CASSESRTTYGYTF. The CDR3 DNA sequence: TGTGCCAGCAGTGAGTCTCGGACAACATATGGCTACACCTTC.

V usage is TRBV2 and J usage is TRBJ1-1; D is uncertain. Germline-derived CDR1 and CDR2 are SNHLY and FYNNEI. The CDR3 extends over 13 amino acids. The ends were cut back, 2 bases at V and 4 bases at J, with 8 bases in the middle. The CDR3: CASSERKVTEAFF. The CDR3 DNA sequence: TGTGCCAGCAGTGAACGGAAGGTCACTGAAGCTTTCTTT.

The chain joins TRBV6-6 to TRBJ1-2; D not resolved. CDR3 length equals 12 residues. V was pared by 6 bases and J by 8 bases, with 13 bases between. Germline V gene sequence: CDR1 MNHNY, CDR2 SVGAGI (reference sequence). CDR3 coding DNA: TGTGCCAGCAGCATCGGACGTTCCGGCTACACCTTC. Protein: CASSIGRSGYTF.

The chain has TRBV11-3 and TRBJ2-1, with TRBD2 matching over 12 bases. The junction had 5 bases not matched to a gene; V was cut back by 4 bases and J by 7 bases. This CDR3 comprises 15 residues. The V gene's germline CDR1 is SGHNT and CDR2 YENEEA. The CDR3 sequence: CASSSTSGGWNEQFF. As DNA, the CDR3 is TGTGCCAGCAGCTCTACTAGCGGGGGGTGGAATGAGCAGTTCTTC.

J is TRBJ2-2 and V is TRBV29-1; 11 bases map to TRBD1. J lost 4 bases, V lost 7 bases, and 14 bases had no gene match. The germline V gene has CDR1 SQVTM and CDR2 ANQGSEA. The CDR3 is 17 amino acids. In nucleotides, the CDR3 is TGCAGCGACTCACATCGGACAGGGGGCGCGGGCACCGGGGAGCTGTTTTTT. It yields the protein CSDSHRTGGAGTGELFF.

The rearrangement links TRBV7-3 to TRBJ1-2; 7 bases are a match to TRBD1. Trimming removed 2 bases from V and 4 bases from J; junction bases left unmatched: 4. The CDR3 sequence is 14 residues long. Looked up from germline, CDR1 is SGHTA and CDR2 is FQGTGA. The CDR3 loop reads CASSLDAGGYGYTF. The CDR3 DNA reads TGTGCCAGCAGCTTAGATGCAGGGGGCTATGGCTACACCTTC.

The chain combines TRBV5-1 with TRBJ1-1, with 7 bases identical to TRBD1. The CDR3 consists of 14 residues. V was clipped by 0 bases and J by 5 bases; unmatched bases: 4. The germline CDR1 and CDR2 sequences are SGHRS and YFSETQ. The CDR3 coding sequence is TGCGCCAGCAGCTTGGCACAGGGGTGGACTGAAGCTTTCTTT. Protein product: CASSLAQGWTEAFF.

The V gene is TRBV5-4, the J gene TRBJ2-2, with D possibly called TRBD1 or TRBD2 (5 bases each). The germline V gene has CDR1 SGHNT and CDR2 YYREEE (reference sequence). Trimming shortened V by 4 bases and J by 0 bases, and 13 bases separated the two germline ends. The CDR3 totals 16 residues. CDR3 protein: CASSRWGIANTGELFF. CDR3 DNA sequence: TGTGCCAGCAGCCGCTGGGGGATCGCGAACACCGGGGAGCTGTTTTTT.

This rearrangement joins TRBV18 to TRBJ2-7; D uncertain. Trimming cost V 2 bases and J 0 bases, with 5 bases left between them. Germline V gives CDR1 KGHSH, CDR2 LQKENI. The CDR3 contains 13 residues. The chain's CDR3 is CASSPSNSYEQYF. CDR3 in DNA: TGTGCCAGCTCACCATCGAACTCCTACGAGCAGTACTTC.

The chain carries TRBV10-3 and TRBJ2-2, with a tentative D call TRBD2 (6 bases). Between the trimmed V and J ends, which lost 6 bases and 6 bases, there was a span of 14 bases. Germline assignment: CDR1 ENHRY and CDR2 SYGVKD. This CDR3 is 14 amino acids long. The CDR3 loop is CAIRDAGRAGELFF. The CDR3 coding sequence is TGTGCCATCAGAGACGCCGGGAGAGCCGGGGAGCTGTTTTTT.

The CDR3 DNA follows: TGTGCCAGCAGCGTAGAAGGGGGAAACACCATATATTTT. Translating gives CASSVEGGNTIYF. The chain employs TRBV9 and TRBJ1-3; D is undetermined. The germline V gene has CDR1 SGDLS and CDR2 YYNGEE. V was cut by 0 bases and J by 4 bases, with 5 bases left in between. The CDR3 runs 13 residues.

The V and J genes are TRBV6-5 and TRBJ1-1; D is possibly TRBD1 (6 bases). Trimming removed 5 bases at V and 0 bases at J, with 13 bases between. The CDR3 covers 15 residues. Germline V lookup: CDR1 MNHEY, CDR2 SVGAGI. CDR3 DNA: TGTGCCAGCAGTCGGGACATACCCATGAACACTGAAGCTTTCTTT. Amino acids: CASSRDIPMNTEAFF.

This chain links TRBV2 with TRBJ2-3; 8 bases are shared with TRBD2. The V gene's germline CDR1 is SNHLY and CDR2 FYNNEI. This CDR3 region has 15 residues. The trim removed 6 bases at V and 7 bases at J, leaving 12 bases unmatched. In DNA, the CDR3 is TGTGCCAGCAGGGACTCCGGGACTAGTCTGAATACGCAGTATTTT. It encodes CASRDSGTSLNTQYF. The whole variable domain, filled in from reference TRBV2 and TRBJ2-3, reads EPEVTQTPSHQVTQMGQEVILRCVPISNHLYFYWYRQILGQKVEFLVSFYNNEISEKSEIFDDQFSVERPDGSNFTLKIRSTKLEDSAMYFCASRDSGTSLNTQYFGPGTRLTVL.

This chain uses TRBV28 with TRBJ1-1; the D gene is possibly TRBD1 (5 bases). The germline V gene has CDR1 MDHEN and CDR2 SYDVKM. Trimming took off 7 bases at V and 4 bases at J, with 16 bases between the two ends. This CDR3 spans 14 amino acids. Written as DNA, the CDR3 is TGTGCCAGCACCTCTGACGGGGGGATCACTGAAGCTTTCTTT. Residues: CASTSDGGITEAFF. The full variable domain, its missing parts supplied by reference TRBV28 and TRBJ1-1, is DVKVTQSSRYLVKRTGEKVFLECVQDMDHENMFWYRQDPGLGLRLIYFSYDVKMKEKGDIPEGYSVSREKKERFSLILESASTNQTSMYLCASTSDGGITEAFFGQGTRLTVV.

The chain uses TRBV27 and TRBJ2-7; TRBD2 might be the D (5 bases). The length of the CDR3 is 15 residues. Germline V gene sequence: CDR1 MNHEY, CDR2 SMNVEV (reference sequence). V shed 1 base and J shed 2 bases, with 12 bases lying between them. The CDR3 is CASSLLPGVTYEQYF. The CDR3 DNA is TGTGCCAGCAGTTTATTACCCGGGGTTACCTACGAGCAGTACTTC.

V gene TRBV9 combines with J gene TRBJ1-3; D is unresolved. Trimming shortened V by 0 bases and J by 4 bases, and 11 bases separated the two germline ends. This CDR3 has 15 residues. Germline loops: CDR1 SGDLS, CDR2 YYNGEE. The CDR3: CASSVDIRPGNTIYF. DNA for the CDR3: TGTGCCAGCAGCGTAGATATCCGCCCAGGAAACACCATATATTTT.

This clone turned up a few times. The chain recombines TRBV19 with TRBJ1-5, with 8 nucleotides matching TRBD1. The V segment lost 4 bases and the J segment 5 bases; nucleotides outside the gene matches: 10. Germline CDR1 and CDR2: LNHDA and SQIVND (reference sequence). This CDR3 region has 16 residues. The DNA of the CDR3 is TGTGCCAGTAGTAGAAGGACAGGGAGAAGTGATCAGCCCCAGCATTTT. Its translation: CASSRRTGRSDQPQHF.

The CDR3 here is CAISESGFREQYF. The CDR3 DNA reads as TGTGCCATCAGTGAAAGTGGATTCCGGGAGCAGTACTTC. This rearrangement joins TRBV10-3 to TRBJ2-7; unclear D gene. V lost 3 bases, J lost 7 bases, and 13 bases lay in between. The CDR3 runs 13 residues. Germline values: CDR1 ENHRY, CDR2 SYGVKD.

The chain has TRBV5-1 and TRBJ2-7; 7 nucleotides line up with TRBD2. Trimming at V came to 4 bases and at J to 0 bases, leaving 4 bases not matched to a gene. The germline V gene encodes CDR1 SGHRS and CDR2 YFSETQ. The length of the CDR3 is 14 residues. The DNA for the CDR3 is TGCGCCAGCAGCCTGGGGGACTACTCCTACGAGCAGTACTTC. Its translation: CASSLGDYSYEQYF. The full variable domain, rest sourced from reference TRBV5-1 and TRBJ2-7, is KAGVTQTPRYLIKTRGQQVTLSCSPISGHRSVSWYQQTPGQGLQFLFEYFSETQRNKGNFPGRFSGRQFSNSRSEMNVSTLELGDSALYLCASSLGDYSYEQYFGPGTRLTVT.

This chain links TRBV5-6 with TRBJ1-2; D remains unclear. There are 13 residues in the CDR3. The germline V gene encodes CDR1 SGHDT and CDR2 YYEEEE. Trimming took off 5 bases at V and 7 bases at J, with 15 bases between the two ends. For the CDR3, the DNA is TGTGCCAGCAGTTCGGACCCCCACGGTGGCTACACCTTC. Translation: CASSSDPHGGYTF.

The V gene is TRBV4-1, the J gene TRBJ2-7, with 11 nucleotides matching TRBD2. The CDR3 length is 18 residues. Germline trimming cut 2 bases from V and 0 bases from J; bases unmatched to any gene: 9. Germline V lookup: CDR1 MGHRA, CDR2 YSYEKL. CDR3: CASSQRTSGQPHSYEQYF. As DNA, the CDR3 is TGCGCCAGCAGCCAAAGGACTAGCGGGCAGCCGCACTCCTACGAGCAGTACTTC.

The chain combines TRBV10-3 with TRBJ1-2; no definite D call. CDR1 ENHRY and CDR2 SYGVKD come from the germline V gene. V lost 5 bases and J lost 2, with 6 bases in between. CDR3 length: 12 residues. This chain's CDR3 is CAISNSNYGYTF. The CDR3 bases are TGTGCCATCAGTAACAGCAACTATGGCTACACCTTC.